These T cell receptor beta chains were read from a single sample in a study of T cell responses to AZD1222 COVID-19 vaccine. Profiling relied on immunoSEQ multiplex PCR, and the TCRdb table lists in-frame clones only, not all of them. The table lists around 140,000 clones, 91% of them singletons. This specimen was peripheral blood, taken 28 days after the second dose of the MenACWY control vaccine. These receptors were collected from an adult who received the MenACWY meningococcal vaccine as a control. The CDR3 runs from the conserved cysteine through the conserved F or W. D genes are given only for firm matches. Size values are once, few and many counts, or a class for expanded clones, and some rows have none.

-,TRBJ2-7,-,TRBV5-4,CASSLGGQYEQYF,TGTGCCAGCAGCTTAGGGGGGCAGTACGAGCAGTACTTC
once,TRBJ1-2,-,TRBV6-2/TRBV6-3,CASSAEFYVGYTF,TGTGCCAGCAGTGCAGAATTCTATGTTGGCTACACCTTC
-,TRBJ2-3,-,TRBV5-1,CASSRDVSLSTDTQYF,TGCGCCAGCAGCAGGGACGTATCCCTAAGCACAGATACGCAGTATTTT
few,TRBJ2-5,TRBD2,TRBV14,CASRNSGGAETQYF,TGTGCCAGCAGGAATAGCGGGGGGGCTGAGACCCAGTACTTC
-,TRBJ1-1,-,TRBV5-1,CASSPSTAMNTEAFF,TGCGCCAGCAGCCCCAGCACAGCAATGAACACTGAAGCTTTCTTT
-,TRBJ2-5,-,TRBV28,CASRDGALRWQETQYF,TGTGCCAGCAGGGATGGGGCCCTACGGTGGCAAGAGACCCAGTACTTC
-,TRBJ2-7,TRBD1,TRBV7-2,CASSYRGLYEQYF,TGTGCCAGCAGCTACAGGGGGCTCTACGAGCAGTACTTC
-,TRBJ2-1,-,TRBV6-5,CAQVGANEQFF,TGTGCCCAGGTTGGAGCCAATGAGCAGTTCTTC
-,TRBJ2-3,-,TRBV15,CATSRDSGVNTDTQYF,TGTGCCACCAGCAGAGACTCAGGGGTTAACACAGATACGCAGTATTTT
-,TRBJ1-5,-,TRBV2,CASSSDSSNQPQHF,TGTGCCAGCAGTTCGGACAGTAGCAATCAGCCCCAGCATTTT
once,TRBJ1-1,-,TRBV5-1,CASSLAGQNTEAFF,TGCGCCAGCAGCTTGGCCGGACAGAACACTGAAGCTTTCTTT
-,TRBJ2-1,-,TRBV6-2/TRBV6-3,CASSYEARANNEQFF,TGTGCCAGCAGTTACGAGGCCCGGGCAAACAATGAGCAGTTCTTC
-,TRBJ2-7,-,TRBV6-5,CATQRLGSSYEQYF,TGTGCCACCCAACGGTTAGGATCTTCCTACGAGCAGTACTTC
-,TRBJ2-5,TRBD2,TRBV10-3,CAISEPPGGIEETQYF,TGTGCCATCAGTGAGCCCCCGGGGGGGATTGAAGAGACCCAGTACTTC
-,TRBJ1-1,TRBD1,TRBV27,CASSFNLGQGPNTEAFF,TGTGCCAGCAGTTTTAACTTGGGACAGGGTCCGAACACTGAAGCTTTCTTT
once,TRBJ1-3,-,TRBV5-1,CASSLEGGLNTIYF,TGCGCCAGCAGCTTGGAGGGAGGACTGAACACCATATATTTT
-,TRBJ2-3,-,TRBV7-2,CASSPSTDTQYF,TGTGCCAGCAGCCCAAGCACAGATACGCAGTATTTT
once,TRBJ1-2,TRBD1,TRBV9,CASSVGGQGYGYTF,TGTGCCAGCAGCGTAGGGGGACAGGGTTATGGCTACACCTTC
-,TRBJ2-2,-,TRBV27,CASSFFHGTGELFF,TGTGCCAGCAGTTTTTTCCACGGAACCGGGGAGCTGTTTTTT
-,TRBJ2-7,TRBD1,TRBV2,CASSPTGNRGSEQYF,TGTGCCAGCAGTCCCACAGGGAACAGGGGGAGCGAGCAGTACTTC
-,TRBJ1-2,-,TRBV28,CASSLGAGGYTF,TGTGCCAGCAGTTTGGGGGCGGGTGGCTACACCTTC
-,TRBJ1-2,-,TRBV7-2,CASSPETGGRYGYTF,TGTGCCAGCAGCCCAGAGACAGGTGGACGATATGGCTACACCTTC
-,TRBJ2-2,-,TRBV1,CTSSQVGTGARAGELFF,-
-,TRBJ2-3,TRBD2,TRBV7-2,CASSMGLAGSTDTQYF,TGTGCCAGCAGCATGGGACTAGCGGGGAGCACAGATACGCAGTATTTT
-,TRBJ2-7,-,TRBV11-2,CASSNWREGEQYF,TGTGCCAGCAGCAATTGGCGAGAGGGGGAGCAGTACTTC
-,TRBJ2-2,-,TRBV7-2,CASSTRTGELFF,TGTGCCAGCAGCACTCGAACCGGGGAGCTGTTTTTT
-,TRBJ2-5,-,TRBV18,CASSPRVGLPETQYF,TGTGCCAGCTCACCTAGGGTGGGGCTCCCGGAGACCCAGTACTTC
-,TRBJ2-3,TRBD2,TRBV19,CASSRKLDSGGTDTQYF,TGTGCCAGTAGTAGGAAATTAGATAGCGGGGGCACAGATACGCAGTATTTT
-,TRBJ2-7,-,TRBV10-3,CAISTQNSYEQYF,TGTGCCATCAGCACACAAAACTCCTACGAGCAGTACTTC
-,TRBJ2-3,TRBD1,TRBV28,CASSYDRVLNTQYF,TGTGCCAGCAGTTACGACAGGGTGCTGAATACGCAGTATTTT
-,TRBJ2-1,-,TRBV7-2,CASSRIGGLDEQFF,TGTGCCAGCAGCAGAATTGGAGGGCTTGATGAGCAGTTCTTC
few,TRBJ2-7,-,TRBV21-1,CASSKVPESSYEQYF,TGTGCCAGCAGCAAAGTGCCCGAGAGCTCCTACGAGCAGTACTTC
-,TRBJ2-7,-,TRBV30,CAWSVDPLYEQYF,TGTGCCTGGAGTGTAGATCCCCTATACGAGCAGTACTTC
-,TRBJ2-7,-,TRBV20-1,CSASNPYEQYF,TGCAGTGCTAGCAACCCCTACGAGCAGTACTTC
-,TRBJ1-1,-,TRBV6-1,CASSDPPRVNTEAFF,TGTGCCAGCAGTGACCCTCCCAGGGTGAACACTGAAGCTTTCTTT
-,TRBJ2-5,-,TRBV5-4,CASSTGTAQETQYF,TGTGCCAGCAGCACGGGGACGGCCCAAGAGACCCAGTACTTC
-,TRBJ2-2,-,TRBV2,CASSQRLANTGELFF,TGTGCCAGCAGTCAACGACTAGCGAACACCGGGGAGCTGTTTTTT
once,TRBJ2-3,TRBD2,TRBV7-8,CASSSRLAGAVGTDTQYF,TGTGCCAGCAGCTCCCGACTAGCGGGAGCCGTCGGCACAGATACGCAGTATTTT
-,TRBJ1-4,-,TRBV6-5,CASSDTVPFDEKLFF,TGTGCCAGCAGCGACACGGTTCCTTTTGACGAAAAACTGTTTTTT
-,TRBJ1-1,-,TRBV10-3,CAISEGQIYTEAFF,TGTGCCATCAGTGAGGGACAGATTTACACTGAAGCTTTCTTT
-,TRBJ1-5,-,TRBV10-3,CAISPQGGSNQPQHF,TGTGCCATCAGCCCACAGGGAGGAAGCAATCAGCCCCAGCATTTT
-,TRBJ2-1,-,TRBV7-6,CASSLRGGNEQFF,TGTGCCAGCAGCCTCCGAGGTGGCAATGAGCAGTTCTTC
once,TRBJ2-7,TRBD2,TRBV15,CATSRMTSGMGEQYF,TGTGCCACCAGCAGGATGACTAGCGGGATGGGGGAGCAGTACTTC
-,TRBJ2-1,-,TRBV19,CASSRIAGARYNEQFF,TGTGCCAGTAGTAGGATTGCGGGGGCGAGGTACAATGAGCAGTTCTTC
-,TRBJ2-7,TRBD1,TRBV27,CASSRDRGTYEQYF,TGTGCCAGCAGTCGGGACAGGGGGACTTACGAGCAGTACTTC
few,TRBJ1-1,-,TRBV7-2,CASLPGANTEAFF,TGTGCCAGCCTTCCGGGGGCGAACACTGAAGCTTTCTTT
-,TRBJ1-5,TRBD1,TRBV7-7,CASSFSPGQGTSQPQHF,TGTGCTAGCAGCTTTTCACCGGGACAGGGGACGAGTCAGCCCCAGCATTTT
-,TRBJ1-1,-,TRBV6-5,CASRGIGPLVTEAFF,TGTGCCAGCAGAGGAATTGGACCGCTGGTCACTGAAGCTTTCTTT